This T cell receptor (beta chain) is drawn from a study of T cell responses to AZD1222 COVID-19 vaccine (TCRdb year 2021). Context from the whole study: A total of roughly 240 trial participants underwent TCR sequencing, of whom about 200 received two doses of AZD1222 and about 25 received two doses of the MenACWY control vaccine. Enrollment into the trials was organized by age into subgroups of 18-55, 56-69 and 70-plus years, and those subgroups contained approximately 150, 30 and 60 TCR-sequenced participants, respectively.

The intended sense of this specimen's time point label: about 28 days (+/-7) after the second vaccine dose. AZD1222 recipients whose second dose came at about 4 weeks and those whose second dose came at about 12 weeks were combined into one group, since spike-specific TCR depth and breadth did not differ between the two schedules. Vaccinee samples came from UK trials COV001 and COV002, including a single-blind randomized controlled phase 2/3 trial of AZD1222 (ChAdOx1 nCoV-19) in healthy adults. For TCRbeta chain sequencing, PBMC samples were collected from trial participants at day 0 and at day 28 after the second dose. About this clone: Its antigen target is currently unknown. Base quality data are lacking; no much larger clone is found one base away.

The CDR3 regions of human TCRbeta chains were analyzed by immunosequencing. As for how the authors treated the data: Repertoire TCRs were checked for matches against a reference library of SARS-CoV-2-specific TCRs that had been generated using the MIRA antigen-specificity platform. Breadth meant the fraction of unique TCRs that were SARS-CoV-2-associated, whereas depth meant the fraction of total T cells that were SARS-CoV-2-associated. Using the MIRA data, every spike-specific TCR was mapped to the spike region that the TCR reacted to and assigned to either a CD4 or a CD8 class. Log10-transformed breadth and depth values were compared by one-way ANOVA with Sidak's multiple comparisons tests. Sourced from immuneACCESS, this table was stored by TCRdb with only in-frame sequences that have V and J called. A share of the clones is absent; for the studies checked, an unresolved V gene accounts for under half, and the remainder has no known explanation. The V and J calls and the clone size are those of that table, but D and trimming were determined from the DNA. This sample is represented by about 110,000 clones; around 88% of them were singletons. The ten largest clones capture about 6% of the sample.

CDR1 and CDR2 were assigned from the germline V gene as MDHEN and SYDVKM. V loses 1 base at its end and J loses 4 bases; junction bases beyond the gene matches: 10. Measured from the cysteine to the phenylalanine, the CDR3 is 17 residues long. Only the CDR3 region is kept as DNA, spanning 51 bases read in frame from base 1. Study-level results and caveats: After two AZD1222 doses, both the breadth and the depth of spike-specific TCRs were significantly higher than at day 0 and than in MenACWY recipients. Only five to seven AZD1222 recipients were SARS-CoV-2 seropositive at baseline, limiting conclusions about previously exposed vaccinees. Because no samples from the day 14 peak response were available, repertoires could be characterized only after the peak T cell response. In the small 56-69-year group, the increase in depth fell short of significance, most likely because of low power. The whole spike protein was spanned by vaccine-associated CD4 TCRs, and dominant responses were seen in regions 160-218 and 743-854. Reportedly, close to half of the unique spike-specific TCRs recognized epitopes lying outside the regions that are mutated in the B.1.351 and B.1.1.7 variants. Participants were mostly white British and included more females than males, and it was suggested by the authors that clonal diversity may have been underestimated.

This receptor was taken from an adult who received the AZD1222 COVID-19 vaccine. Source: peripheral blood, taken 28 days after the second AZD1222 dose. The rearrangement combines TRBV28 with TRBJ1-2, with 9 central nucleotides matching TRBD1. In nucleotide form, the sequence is TGTGCCAGCAGTTTATCAACCACAGGGGGCGCAAGCTATGGCTACACCTTC. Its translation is CASSLSTTGGASYGYTF.